These T cell receptor beta chains were read from a single sample in a study of shared clonotypes between healthy human individuals. TCRdb's copy holds only in-frame clones and misses some; the assay was immunoSEQ multiplex PCR. The sample records around 2,100,000 clones, around 96% being singletons. Sequencing was carried out using naive CD8+ T cells sorted from blood. Receptors originate from a man aged 18 to 29 in good health. The CDR3 runs from the conserved cysteine through the conserved F or W. The D gene is left open where the match is weak. A clone size is listed for some rows: how often the clone was seen (once, few, many), or a class if it is expanded.

>.|TRBV9|.|TRBJ2-5
TGTGCCAGCAGCGTAGAAGGTCAAGAGACCCAGTACTTC
CASSVEGQETQYF
>TRBD1|TRBV28|.|TRBJ1-4
TGTGCCAGCAGTTTCTTCCGGGACAGGGGAAACGAAAAACTGTTTTTT
CASSFFRDRGNEKLFF
>.|TRBV5-4|.|TRBJ2-1
TGTGCCAGCAGCTTGGTTGGGGAGATGGAGCAGTTCTTC
CASSLVGEMEQFF
>.|TRBV4-1|.|TRBJ1-1
TGCGCCAGCAGCCAAGATGTGTGGACCGAAGCTTTCTTT
CASSQDVWTEAFF
>.|TRBV28|.|TRBJ1-4
TGTGCCAGCAGTCCGCGGACGAAAGAAAAACTGTTTTTT
CASSPRTKEKLFF
>.|TRBV9|once|TRBJ1-2
TGTGCCAGCAGCGCCTCTCGAGGGGCAGGCTATGGCTACACCTTC
CASSASRGAGYGYTF
>TRBD2|TRBV7-9|.|TRBJ2-7
TGTGCCAGCAGCTTAGGGACTAGCGGGGGGCGGTACGAGCAGTACTTC
CASSLGTSGGRYEQYF
>TRBD1|TRBV13|.|TRBJ2-3
TGTGCCAGCAGCTTAGGGGCAGGGGGTCCGACAGATACGCAGTATTTT
CASSLGAGGPTDTQYF
>.|TRBV12-5|.|TRBJ2-7
TGTGCTAGTGGCCCTGGTGTGGGGAACGAGCAGTACTTC
CASGPGVGNEQYF
>TRBD2|TRBV27|.|TRBJ2-7
TGTGCCAGCAGTTTTTCAGCGGGAGGATTCTCCTACGAGCAGTACTTC
CASSFSAGGFSYEQYF
>.|TRBV7-2|.|TRBJ1-1
TGTGCCAGCGCCGACGGAGCTACGATGAACACTGAAGCTTTCTTT
CASADGATMNTEAFF
>.|TRBV30|.|TRBJ2-2
TGTGCCTGGGCTAGGGGACTCGGGGCTCGGGAGCTGTTTTTT
CAWARGLGARELFF
>.|TRBV19|.|TRBJ2-1
TGTGCCAGTAGTATAGGGTTCACCGGGGACAATGAGCAGTTCTTC
CASSIGFTGDNEQFF
>TRBD1|TRBV27|.|TRBJ1-4
TGTGCCAGCAGTTCGACAGGGACTAATGAAAAACTGTTTTTT
CASSSTGTNEKLFF
>.|TRBV29-1|.|TRBJ1-1
TGCAGCGGTGAAGGGGGAGGGAGCACTGAAGCTTTCTTT
CSGEGGGSTEAFF
>.|TRBV13|.|TRBJ2-5
TGTGCCAGCAGCTTAGATAGGGCTCAAGAGACCCAGTACTTC
CASSLDRAQETQYF
>TRBD2|TRBV27|.|TRBJ2-7
TGTGCCAGCAGCCCCCCCGGACTAGCGGGGACCGTTCCCTACGAGCAGTACTTC
CASSPPGLAGTVPYEQYF
>.|TRBV13|.|TRBJ2-7
TGTGCCAGCAGCTTACAGGGCGCCCACGAGCAGTACTTC
CASSLQGAHEQYF
>TRBD1|TRBV6-1|.|TRBJ2-1
TGTGCCAGCAGGGCGGGACAGGGGGCCTACAATGAGCAGTTCTTC
CASRAGQGAYNEQFF